Listed below are T cell receptor beta chains from one sample, sequenced in a study of identical twins. TCRdb passed the 5' RACE reads through MiXCR, listing each CDR3 protein once. Among a few hundred thousand distinct CDR3 sequences listed, roughly 24% were seen once. This sample also appeared in a second study, on T cells expressing NK-cell markers.

Source material: CD4+ T cells sorted from blood. The origin of the receptors is a woman aged 18-30 years in good health. Each CDR3 is given with its conserved first and last residue.

>14|TRBV6-5|TRBJ1-1
CASSYRPGGVEAFF
>15|TRBV20-1|TRBJ2-3
CSARGLAFSTDTQYF
>15|TRBV3-1|TRBJ2-5
CASSQWQGSQETQYF
>16|TRBV7-9|TRBJ2-6
CASGGGLKAGANVLSF
>17|TRBV5-1|TRBJ2-5
CASSLGHLTSLGETQYF
>15|TRBV27|TRBJ1-6
CASSSGQGAVSPLHF
>14|TRBV20-1|TRBJ2-7
CSATLAGAPYEQYF
>15|TRBV6-1|TRBJ2-3
CASSQRTSGGHTQYF
>17|TRBV4-3|TRBJ2-2
CASSQGHGTSGTGELFF
>14|TRBV11-2|TRBJ1-2
CASSFVRANYGYTF
>19|TRBV4-2|TRBJ2-6
CASTHRGQGGFTGANVLTF
>16|TRBV9|TRBJ2-7
CASSVEGGLAVYEQYF
>17|TRBV12-3/TRBV12-4|TRBJ2-1
CASSSRSGGYSYNEQFF
>14|TRBV20-1|TRBJ2-3
CSAILGGGTDTQYF
>16|TRBV7-2|TRBJ2-2
CASSLVARGGTGELFF
>14|TRBV12-3/TRBV12-4|TRBJ1-6
CASRGTGDNSPLHF
>12|TRBV29-1|TRBJ2-7
CSARRTGGEQYF
>12|TRBV11-3|TRBJ2-7
CASSFGTSEQYF
>18|TRBV29-1|TRBJ2-1
CSVEQLAGGGGHSNEQFF
>12|TRBV7-2|TRBJ1-1
CASSFSRAEAFF
>13|TRBV6-6|TRBJ2-2
CASRDQYTGELFF
>15|TRBV25-1|TRBJ2-1
CASSDGDRGLTEQFF
>17|TRBV6-5|TRBJ2-7
CASSYDVGGPGSLEQYF
>11|TRBV3-1|TRBJ2-1
CASSQSIEQFF
>12|TRBV10-1|TRBJ1-2
CATRSPLGGYTF
>17|TRBV29-1|TRBJ2-2
CSVGNTGGLLNTGELFF
>12|TRBV5-5|TRBJ1-1
CASSLRGRLGVF
>13|TRBV20-1|TRBJ2-5
CSAPDRGGETQYF
>14|TRBV20-1|TRBJ2-3
CSAPGAGGPGTQYF
>17|TRBV5-6|TRBJ2-3
CASSSRSSGSNTDTQYF
>15|TRBV20-1|TRBJ1-5
CSASTGGFRNQPQHF
>14|TRBV25-1|TRBJ1-5
CASSGTGNDQPQHF
>14|TRBV20-1|TRBJ2-3
CSASSGGSTDTQYF
>14|TRBV7-2|TRBJ1-1
CASSPARANTEAFF
>15|TRBV7-9|TRBJ2-1
CASISRGSSYNEQFF
>13|TRBV10-3|TRBJ2-2
CAITRGGTGELFF
>13|TRBV5-1|TRBJ1-1
CASSSTGSPEAFF
>15|TRBV20-1|TRBJ2-7
CSARVASGGPYEQYF
>16|TRBV7-2|TRBJ1-4
CASSYQGAGTNEKLFF
>15|TRBV20-1|TRBJ2-7
CSASLAGSYSYEQYF
>14|TRBV10-3|TRBJ1-1
CAISESQARTEAFF
>14|TRBV7-9|TRBJ2-2
CASSFSGHPGELFF
>18|TRBV9|TRBJ2-1
CASSVASSGRASGNEQFF